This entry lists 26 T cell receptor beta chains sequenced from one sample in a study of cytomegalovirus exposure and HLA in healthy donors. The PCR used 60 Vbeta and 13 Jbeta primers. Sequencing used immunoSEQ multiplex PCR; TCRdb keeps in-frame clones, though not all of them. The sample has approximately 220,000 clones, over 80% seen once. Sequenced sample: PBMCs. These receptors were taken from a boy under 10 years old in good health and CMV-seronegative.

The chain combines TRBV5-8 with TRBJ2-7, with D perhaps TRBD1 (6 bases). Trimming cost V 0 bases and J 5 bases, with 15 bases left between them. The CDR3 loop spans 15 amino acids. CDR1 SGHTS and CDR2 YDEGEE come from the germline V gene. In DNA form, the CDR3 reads TGTGCCAGCAGCTTGGCGGTGCAGGGGCAACACGAGCAGTACTTC. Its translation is CASSLAVQGQHEQYF.

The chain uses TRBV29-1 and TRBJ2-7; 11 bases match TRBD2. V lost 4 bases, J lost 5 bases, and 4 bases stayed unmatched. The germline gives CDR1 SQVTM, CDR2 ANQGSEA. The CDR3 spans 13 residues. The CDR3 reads CSVVIAGGHEQYF. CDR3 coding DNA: TGCAGCGTTGTTATAGCGGGGGGGCACGAGCAGTACTTC.

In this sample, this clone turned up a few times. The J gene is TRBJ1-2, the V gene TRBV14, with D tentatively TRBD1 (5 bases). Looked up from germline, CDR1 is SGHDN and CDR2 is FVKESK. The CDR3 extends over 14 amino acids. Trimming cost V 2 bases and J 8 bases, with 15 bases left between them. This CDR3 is CASSQSARVDGYTF. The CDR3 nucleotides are TGTGCCAGCAGCCAATCCGCCAGGGTAGACGGCTACACCTTC.

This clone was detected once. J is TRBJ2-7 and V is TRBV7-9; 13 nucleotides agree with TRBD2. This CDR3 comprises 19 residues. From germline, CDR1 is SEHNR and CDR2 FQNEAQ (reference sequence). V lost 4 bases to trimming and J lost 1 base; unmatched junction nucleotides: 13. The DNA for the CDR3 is TGTGCCAGCAGCTCATCAAGACCGGGACTAGCGGGGATTTCCTACGAGCAGTACTTC. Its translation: CASSSSRPGLAGISYEQYF.

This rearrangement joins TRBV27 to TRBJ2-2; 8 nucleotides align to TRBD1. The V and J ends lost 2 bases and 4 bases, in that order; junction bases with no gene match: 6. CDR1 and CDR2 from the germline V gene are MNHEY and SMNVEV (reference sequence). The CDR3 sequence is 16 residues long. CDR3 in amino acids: CASSLGMGQVTGELFF. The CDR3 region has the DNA TGTGCCAGCAGTTTAGGTATGGGACAGGTCACCGGGGAGCTGTTTTTT.

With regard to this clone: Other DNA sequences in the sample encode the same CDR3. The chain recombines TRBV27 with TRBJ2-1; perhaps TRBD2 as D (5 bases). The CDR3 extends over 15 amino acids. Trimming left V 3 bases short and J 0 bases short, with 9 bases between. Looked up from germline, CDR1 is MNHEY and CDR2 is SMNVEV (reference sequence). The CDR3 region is CASSLSGSSYNEQFF. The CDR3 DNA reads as TGTGCCAGCAGTTTGAGCGGAAGCTCCTACAATGAGCAGTTCTTC.

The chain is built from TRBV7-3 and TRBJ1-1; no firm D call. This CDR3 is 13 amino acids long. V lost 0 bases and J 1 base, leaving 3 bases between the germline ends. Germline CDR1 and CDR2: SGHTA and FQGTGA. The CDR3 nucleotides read TGTGCCAGCAGCTTAACAGCGAACACTGAAGCTTTCTTT. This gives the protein CASSLTANTEAFF.

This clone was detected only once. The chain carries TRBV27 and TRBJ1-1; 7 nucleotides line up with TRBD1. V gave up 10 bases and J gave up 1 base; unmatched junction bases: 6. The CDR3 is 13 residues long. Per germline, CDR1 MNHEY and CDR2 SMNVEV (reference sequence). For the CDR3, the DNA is TGTGCCACCCAGGGGGGCCCGAACACTGAAGCTTTCTTT. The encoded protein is CATQGGPNTEAFF.

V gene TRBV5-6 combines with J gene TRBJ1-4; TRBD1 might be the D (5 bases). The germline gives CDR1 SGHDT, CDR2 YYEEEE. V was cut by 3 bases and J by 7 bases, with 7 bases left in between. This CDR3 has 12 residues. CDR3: CASSWQGEKLFF. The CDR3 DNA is TGTGCCAGCAGCTGGCAGGGTGAAAAACTGTTTTTT. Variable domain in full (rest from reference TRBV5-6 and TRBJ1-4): DAGVTQSPTHLIKTRGQQVTLRCSPKSGHDTVSWYQQALGQGPQFIFQYYEEEERQRGNFPDRFSGHQFPNYSSELNVNALLLGDSALYLCASSWQGEKLFFGSGTQLSVL.

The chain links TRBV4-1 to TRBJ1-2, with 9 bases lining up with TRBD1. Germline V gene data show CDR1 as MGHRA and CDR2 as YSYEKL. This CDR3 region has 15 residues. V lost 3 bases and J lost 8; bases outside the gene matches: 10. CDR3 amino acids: CASSQNDGQGWGYTF. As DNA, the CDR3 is TGCGCCAGCAGCCAGAACGACGGACAGGGGTGGGGCTACACCTTC.

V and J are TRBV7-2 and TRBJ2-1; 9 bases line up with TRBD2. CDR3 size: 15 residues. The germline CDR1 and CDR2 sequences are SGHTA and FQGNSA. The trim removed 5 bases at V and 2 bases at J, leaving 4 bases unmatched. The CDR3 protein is CASSLSSGTYNEQFF. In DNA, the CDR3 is TGTGCCAGCAGCCTGTCTAGCGGGACCTACAATGAGCAGTTCTTC.

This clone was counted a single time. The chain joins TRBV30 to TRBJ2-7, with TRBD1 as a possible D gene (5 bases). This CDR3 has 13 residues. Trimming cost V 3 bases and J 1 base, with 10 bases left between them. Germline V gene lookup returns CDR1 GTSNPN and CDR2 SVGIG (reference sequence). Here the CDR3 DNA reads TGTGCCTGGAGGCCCCCAGGGTCCTACGAGCAGTACTTC. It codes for CAWRPPGSYEQYF.

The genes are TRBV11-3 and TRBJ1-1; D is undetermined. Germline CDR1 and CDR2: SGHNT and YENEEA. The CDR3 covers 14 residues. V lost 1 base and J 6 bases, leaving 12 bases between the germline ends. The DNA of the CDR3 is TGTGCCAGCAGCTTAGGTCGGGCTAGCGCTGAAGCTTTCTTT. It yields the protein CASSLGRASAEAFF. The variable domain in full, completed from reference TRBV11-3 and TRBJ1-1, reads EAGVVQSPRYKIIEKKQPVAFWCNPISGHNTLYWYLQNLGQGPELLIRYENEEAVDDSQLPKDRFSAERLKGVDSTLKIQPAELGDSAVYLCASSLGRASAEAFFGQGTRLTVV.

The CDR3, as DNA: TGTGCCAGCAGTGAAGGACACCGGGGCACTGAAGCTTTCTTT. Translated: CASSEGHRGTEAFF. J is TRBJ1-1 and V is TRBV2; D remains unclear. V was trimmed by 1 base and J by 4 bases, leaving 10 bases between them. Germline V gives CDR1 SNHLY, CDR2 FYNNEI. The CDR3 length is 14 residues.

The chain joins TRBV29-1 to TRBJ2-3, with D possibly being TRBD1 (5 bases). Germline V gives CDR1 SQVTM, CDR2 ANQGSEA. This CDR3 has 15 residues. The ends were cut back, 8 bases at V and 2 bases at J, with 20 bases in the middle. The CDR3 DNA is TGCAGCTCCCACCCCACGACAGAAACCACAGATACGCAGTATTTT. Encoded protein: CSSHPTTETTDTQYF.

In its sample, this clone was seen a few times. CDR3 nucleotides: TGCGCCAGTAACCCCGACAGCTCTGGGGCCAACGTCCTGACTTTC. This codes for CASNPDSSGANVLTF. V and J are TRBV5-1 and TRBJ2-6, with D perhaps matching TRBD1 (5 bases). The CDR3 sequence is 15 residues long. Trimming cost V 8 bases and J 0 bases, with 12 bases left between them. The germline V gene encodes CDR1 SGHRS and CDR2 YFSETQ.

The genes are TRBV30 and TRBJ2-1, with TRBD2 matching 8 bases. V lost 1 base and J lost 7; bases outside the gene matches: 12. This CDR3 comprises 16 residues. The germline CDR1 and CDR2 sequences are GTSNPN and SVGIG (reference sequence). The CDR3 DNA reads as TGTGCCTGGAGTGCCGATGGACTAGCTTTAGGGAATGAGCAGTTCTTC. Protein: CAWSADGLALGNEQFF. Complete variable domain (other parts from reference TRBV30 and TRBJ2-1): SQTIHQWPATLVQPVGSPLSLECTVEGTSNPNLYWYRQAAGRGLQLLFYSVGIGQISSEVPQNLSASRPQDRQFILSSKKLLLSDSGFYLCAWSADGLALGNEQFFGPGTRLTVL.

The CDR3 is CASSDSFLAGAQYF. In DNA, the CDR3 is TGTGCCAGCAGTGACAGCTTCCTAGCGGGGGCACAGTATTTT. The chain uses TRBV6-1 and TRBJ2-3; 10 bases map to TRBD2. The CDR3 sequence is 14 residues long. The germline V gene encodes CDR1 MNHNS and CDR2 SASEGT. The J segment lost 12 bases and the V segment lost 3 bases, leaving 9 bases of the junction unmatched.

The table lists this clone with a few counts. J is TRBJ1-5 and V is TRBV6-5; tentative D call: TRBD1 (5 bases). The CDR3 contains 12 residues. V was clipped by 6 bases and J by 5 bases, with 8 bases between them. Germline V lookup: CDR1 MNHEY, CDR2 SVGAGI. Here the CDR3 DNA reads TGTGCCAGCAGATCCAGGGATCAGCCCCAGCATTTT. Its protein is CASRSRDQPQHF.

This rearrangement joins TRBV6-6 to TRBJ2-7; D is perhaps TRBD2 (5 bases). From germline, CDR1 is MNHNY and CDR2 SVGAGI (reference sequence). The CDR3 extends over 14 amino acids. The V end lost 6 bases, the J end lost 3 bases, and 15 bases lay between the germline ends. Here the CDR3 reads CASSETSGIYEQYF. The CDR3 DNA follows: TGTGCCAGCAGCGAAACGTCCGGGATCTACGAGCAGTACTTC.

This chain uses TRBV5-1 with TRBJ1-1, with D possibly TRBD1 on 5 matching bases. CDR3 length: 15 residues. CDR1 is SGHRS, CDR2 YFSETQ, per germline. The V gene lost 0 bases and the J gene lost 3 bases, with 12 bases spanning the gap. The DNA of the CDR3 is TGCGCCAGCAGCTTGGTTTCTCCCAGGGACACTGAAGCTTTCTTT. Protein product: CASSLVSPRDTEAFF.

DNA for the CDR3: TGTGCCAGCAGCTCCATACTAGCGGGAGGGTCATACAATGAGCAGTTCTTC. Translation gives CASSSILAGGSYNEQFF. V gene TRBV7-8 combines with J gene TRBJ2-1; 13 bases fit TRBD2. This CDR3 contains 17 residues. V lost 4 bases, J lost 4 bases, and 7 bases stayed unmatched. Germline CDR1 is SGHVS and CDR2 is FQNEAQ.

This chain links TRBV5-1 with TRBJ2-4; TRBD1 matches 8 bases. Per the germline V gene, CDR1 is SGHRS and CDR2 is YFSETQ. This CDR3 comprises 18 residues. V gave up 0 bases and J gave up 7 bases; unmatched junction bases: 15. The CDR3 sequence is CASSLGANRGDRRNIQYF. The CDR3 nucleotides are TGCGCCAGCAGCTTGGGGGCAAACAGGGGGGACCGGAGGAACATTCAGTACTTC.

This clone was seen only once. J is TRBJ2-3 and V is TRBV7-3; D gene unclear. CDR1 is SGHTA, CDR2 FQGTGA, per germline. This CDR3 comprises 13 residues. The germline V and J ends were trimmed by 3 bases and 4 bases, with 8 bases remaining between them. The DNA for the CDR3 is TGTGCCAGCAGCTTGAGGCCCTCAGATACGCAGTATTTT. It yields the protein CASSLRPSDTQYF.

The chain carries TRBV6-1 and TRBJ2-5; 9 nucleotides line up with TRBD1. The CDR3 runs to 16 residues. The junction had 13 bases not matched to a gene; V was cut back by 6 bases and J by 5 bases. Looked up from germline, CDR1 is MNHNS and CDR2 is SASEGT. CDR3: CASREQWTGALETQYF. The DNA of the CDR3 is TGTGCCAGCAGGGAACAATGGACAGGGGCGTTGGAGACCCAGTACTTC.

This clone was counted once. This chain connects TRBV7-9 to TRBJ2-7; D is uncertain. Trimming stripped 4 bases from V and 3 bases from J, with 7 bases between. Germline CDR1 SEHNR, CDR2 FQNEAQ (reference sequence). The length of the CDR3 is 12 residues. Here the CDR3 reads CASSSSIYEQYF. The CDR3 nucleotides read TGTGCCAGCAGCTCGAGCATCTACGAGCAGTACTTC.